This passage covers 23 T cell receptor beta chains from one sample sequenced in a study of a mutant IDH1 vaccine in newly diagnosed glioma. Sequencing was performed with immunoSEQ multiplex PCR; in TCRdb, only in-frame clones are kept and a portion is missing. Among over 40,000 clones, 81% were seen once, and the ten largest hold about 4.5%. Time point reported: week 35, safety follow-up. With topical imiquimod, each dose of the vaccine consisted of 300 ug of mutant IDH1 20-mer peptide. Their cognate antigens are unknown. The sample consisted of PBMCs, taken from a glioma patient whose treatment included an IDH1 peptide vaccine. The origin of the receptors is a woman in her 40s with glioma. Some clones in this sample may be carry-over from other donors' samples.

The table lists this clone with a few counts. The chain carries TRBV4-2 and TRBJ1-2, with TRBD1 as a possible D gene (6 bases). The germline V and J ends were trimmed by 1 base and 5 bases, with 17 bases remaining between them. The CDR3 extends over 16 amino acids. CDR1 is LGHNA and CDR2 is YNFKEQ in the germline V gene. The DNA of the CDR3 is TGTGCCAGCAGCCAAGTAGCAGGGGACATGAAATATGGCTACACCTTC. Its translation is CASSQVAGDMKYGYTF.

The chain employs TRBV27 and TRBJ1-3, with D unresolved. Germline V gives CDR1 MNHEY, CDR2 SMNVEV (reference sequence). The CDR3 extends over 15 amino acids. The V gene lost 3 bases and the J gene lost 2 bases, with 11 bases spanning the gap. In DNA form, the CDR3 reads TGTGCCAGCAGTTTCTCCCCCAACCCTGGAAACACCATATATTTT. Translation gives CASSFSPNPGNTIYF.

The chain couples TRBV10-3 to TRBJ2-5; D uncertain. This CDR3 comprises 15 residues. Trimming took off 3 bases at V and 3 bases at J, with 14 bases between the two ends. CDR1 and CDR2 (germline): ENHRY, SYGVKD. CDR3 coding DNA: TGTGCCATCAGTGAAGGTAGCCCTAGTAAAGAGACCCAGTACTTC. This translates into CAISEGSPSKETQYF.

This sequence joins TRBV2 and TRBJ1-4; maybe TRBD1 (6 bases). V lost 0 bases and J lost 5, with 13 bases in between. The CDR3 loop spans 16 amino acids. Germline V lookup: CDR1 SNHLY, CDR2 FYNNEI. This CDR3 is CASSEARQGRNEKLFF. The CDR3 DNA sequence: TGTGCCAGCAGTGAAGCGAGGCAGGGGAGGAATGAAAAACTGTTTTTT. The full variable domain, with the rest looked up from reference TRBV2 and TRBJ1-4, is EPEVTQTPSHQVTQMGQEVILRCVPISNHLYFYWYRQILGQKVEFLVSFYNNEISEKSEIFDDQFSVERPDGSNFTLKIRSTKLEDSAMYFCASSEARQGRNEKLFFGSGTQLSVL.

The chain couples TRBV18 to TRBJ1-2; 8 bases are a match to TRBD1. CDR1 is KGHSH and CDR2 is LQKENI in the germline V gene. The CDR3 runs 13 residues. V lost 6 bases, J lost 12 bases, and 12 bases stayed unmatched. CDR3 DNA sequence: TGTGCCAGCTCGCCCGTGGCAGGGGGCGACCACACCTTC. Translated, it gives CASSPVAGGDHTF.

The chain links TRBV4-3 to TRBJ2-7, with 9 bases identical to TRBD2. CDR1 and CDR2 (germline): LGHNA, YSLEER. V dropped 0 bases and J dropped 5; count of bases not matched to a gene: 14. This CDR3 spans 18 amino acids. The CDR3 loop is CASSQDGGGGDNWNEQYF. In DNA form, the CDR3 reads TGCGCCAGCAGCCAAGATGGGGGCGGGGGGGACAATTGGAACGAGCAGTACTTC.

This CDR3 reads CASSLDGRDEQFF. The CDR3 region has the DNA TGTGCCAGCAGCTTAGACGGGAGGGATGAGCAGTTCTTC. This chain uses TRBV7-2 with TRBJ2-1, with 8 bases aligning to TRBD2. The junction had 1 base not matched to a gene; V was cut back by 1 base and J by 8 bases. The CDR3 totals 13 residues. Germline lookup yields CDR1 SGHTA and CDR2 FQGNSA.

The J gene is TRBJ2-2, the V gene TRBV2, with D possibly being TRBD2 (5 bases). The CDR3 covers 17 residues. V was clipped by 11 bases and J by 1 base, with 23 bases between them. Germline CDR1 reads SNHLY; CDR2 reads FYNNEI. The CDR3 region has the DNA TGTGCCCTATTGGCACCCTCTGGACTCGTGAACACCGGGGAGCTGTTTTTT. Amino acid sequence: CALLAPSGLVNTGELFF.

This clone was counted a few times. V usage is TRBV4-3 and J usage is TRBJ2-1; perhaps TRBD2 as D (6 bases). Germline loops: CDR1 LGHNA, CDR2 YSLEER. V lost 1 base and J lost 12, with 16 bases in between. The CDR3 runs to 14 residues. DNA of the CDR3: TGCGCCAGCAGCCAAGGGGACTTCCAAGGTCCGCAGTTCTTC. Translating gives CASSQGDFQGPQFF.

The V call is TRBV6-4, the J call TRBJ1-6; no clear D. Germline-derived CDR1 and CDR2 are MRHNA and SNTAGT. The germline V and J ends were trimmed by 4 bases and 8 bases, with 15 bases remaining between them. The CDR3 contains 15 residues. The CDR3 DNA reads as TGTGCCAGCAGTGTTTTAAACTCGAGCCATTCACCCCTCCACTTT. Its translation is CASSVLNSSHSPLHF.

This rearrangement joins TRBV9 to TRBJ1-2, with D uncertain. This CDR3 spans 18 amino acids. The germline gives CDR1 SGDLS, CDR2 YYNGEE. V was cut by 0 bases and J by 4 bases, with 22 bases left in between. The chain's CDR3 is CASSVGRSRQQNPYGYTF. The CDR3, as DNA: TGTGCCAGCAGCGTAGGAAGGTCGAGGCAGCAAAATCCCTATGGCTACACCTTC.

The V gene is TRBV4-2, the J gene TRBJ1-1, with D tentatively TRBD1 (6 bases). This CDR3 spans 14 amino acids. The ends were cut back, 3 bases at V and 6 bases at J, with 14 bases in the middle. The germline V gene has CDR1 LGHNA and CDR2 YNFKEQ. Here the CDR3 reads CASSHTPGDSEAFF. In DNA form, the CDR3 reads TGTGCCAGCAGCCACACACCAGGGGACTCTGAAGCTTTCTTT.

This clone showed up just a few times. The genes are TRBV6-4 and TRBJ1-6; D ambiguous. This CDR3 has 13 residues. V was shortened by 0 bases and J by 7 bases, with 4 bases between the two germline ends. The germline CDR1 and CDR2 sequences are MRHNA and SNTAGT. CDR3 coding DNA: TGTGCCAGCAGTGACTCGGAGAATTCACCCCTCCACTTT. It codes for CASSDSENSPLHF.

The chain carries TRBV4-1 and TRBJ1-3; no firm D call. Between the trimmed V and J ends, which lost 7 bases and 2 bases, there was a span of 12 bases. The V gene's germline CDR1 is MGHRA and CDR2 YSYEKL. CDR3 size: 14 residues. The CDR3 DNA is TGCGCCAGCACCTACGTCCACCCTGGAAACACCATATATTTT. Encoded protein: CASTYVHPGNTIYF.

V gene TRBV10-3 combines with J gene TRBJ2-4, with 11 bases matching TRBD1. CDR3 size: 14 residues. V lost 11 bases, J lost 7 bases, and 10 bases stayed unmatched. Germline V gene lookup returns CDR1 ENHRY and CDR2 SYGVKD. The CDR3 protein is CAVKGQGARNIQYF. CDR3 sequence (DNA): TGTGCCGTAAAAGGACAGGGGGCTAGGAACATTCAGTACTTC.

This sequence joins TRBV2 and TRBJ1-4, with D perhaps matching TRBD1 (5 bases). Germline CDR1 is SNHLY and CDR2 is FYNNEI. V shed 6 bases and J shed 3 bases, with 8 bases lying between them. CDR3 length: 13 residues. As DNA, the CDR3 is TGTGCCAGCAGCCGACAGCCTAATGAAAAACTGTTTTTT. This translates into CASSRQPNEKLFF. Drawing the rest from reference TRBV2 and TRBJ1-4, the complete variable domain is EPEVTQTPSHQVTQMGQEVILRCVPISNHLYFYWYRQILGQKVEFLVSFYNNEISEKSEIFDDQFSVERPDGSNFTLKIRSTKLEDSAMYFCASSRQPNEKLFFGSGTQLSVL.

The CDR3 sequence: CASSPRQARTPYGYTF. The CDR3 bases are TGTGCCAGCAGCCCGCGACAGGCAAGGACTCCCTATGGCTACACCTTC. The gene calls are TRBV7-6 and TRBJ1-2; D perhaps matches TRBD1 (6 bases). Germline CDR1 is SGHVS and CDR2 is FNYEAQ. The CDR3 runs 16 residues. Trimming cost V 5 bases and J 4 bases, with 20 bases left between them.

The chain is built from TRBV10-3 and TRBJ2-1, with D possibly TRBD1 on 5 matching bases. Trimming shortened V by 4 bases and J by 6 bases, and 13 bases separated the two germline ends. CDR1 and CDR2 from the germline V gene are ENHRY and SYGVKD. This CDR3 spans 14 amino acids. CDR3 sequence reads: CAISARRDLNEQFF. The CDR3 bases are TGTGCCATCAGTGCTCGCAGGGATCTCAATGAGCAGTTCTTC.

The chain carries TRBV27 and TRBJ2-2, with D possibly being TRBD1 or TRBD2 (6 bases each). This CDR3 contains 15 residues. Germline assignment: CDR1 MNHEY and CDR2 SMNVEV (reference sequence). V gave up 4 bases and J gave up 2 bases, with 11 bases separating them. CDR3 bases: TGTGCCAGCAGTTCCCCCGGGGGCAACACCGGGGAGCTGTTTTTT. Encoded protein: CASSSPGGNTGELFF.

This clone was picked up a small number of times. V gene TRBV5-1 combines with J gene TRBJ2-2; the D call may be TRBD1 or TRBD2 (5 bases each). Germline V gives CDR1 SGHRS, CDR2 YFSETQ. Trimming stripped 2 bases from V and 6 bases from J, with 11 bases between. There are 14 residues in the CDR3. DNA of the CDR3: TGCGCCAGCAGCTTCATCGGGGACGCCGGGGAGCTGTTTTTT. It codes for CASSFIGDAGELFF.

V is TRBV5-4 and J is TRBJ2-1, with D hard to call. With 1 base removed from V and 0 bases from J, the gap between germline ends came to 8 bases. From germline, CDR1 is SGHNT and CDR2 YYREEE (reference sequence). This CDR3 has 15 residues. The CDR3 bases are TGTGCCAGCAGCTTGCGCTCTCTCTCCTACAATGAGCAGTTCTTC. Its protein product is CASSLRSLSYNEQFF.

The chain recombines TRBV28 with TRBJ1-2; no definite D call. Germline-derived CDR1 and CDR2 are MDHEN and SYDVKM. This CDR3 spans 14 amino acids. Trimming took off 4 bases at V and 6 bases at J, with 15 bases between the two ends. CDR3 DNA sequence: TGTGCCAGCAGTTCTTTGACCGGGTCGGATGGCTACACCTTC. It codes for CASSSLTGSDGYTF.

The chain combines TRBV5-1 with TRBJ2-1, with 9 bases fitting TRBD2. The J segment lost 7 bases and the V segment lost 1 base, leaving 15 bases of the junction unmatched. The length of the CDR3 is 18 residues. CDR1 SGHRS and CDR2 YFSETQ come from the germline V gene. The CDR3 region is CASSLTDFSGRQKNEQFF. The CDR3 nucleotides are TGCGCCAGCAGCTTGACAGACTTTAGCGGGAGACAGAAGAATGAGCAGTTCTTC.